The source of this T cell receptor beta chain is a study of beta chain features in type 1 diabetes. The CDR3 is made up of 10 amino acids. Trimming stripped 5 bases from V and 6 bases from J, with 2 bases between. Germline V gene lookup returns CDR1 SGHVS and CDR2 FQNEAQ. Of note for this clone: The antigen remains unidentified.

Using CD45RO/CCR7/CD25/CD127/CD95/CD27, CD4+ naive, central memory, regulatory and stem cell-like memory cells were sorted. The study reverse transcribed the entire isolated RNA, so it sequenced expressed TCRB transcripts. Some clones are missing from TCRdb's copy, which holds only in-frame ones; the method was immunoSEQ multiplex PCR. The table includes hundreds of thousands of clones, about a sixth detected once. General study findings and limits: Type 1 diabetes patients showed a moderate but significant shortening of TCRB CDR3s in all four CD4+ subsets. Cells with high TCR expression could be over-represented by cDNA sequencing.

This TCR came from a woman between 18 and 30 years old in good health. V and J are TRBV7-8 and TRBJ2-1; D remains ambiguous. Material for sequencing was naive CD4+ T cells from blood. CDR3 amino acids: CASSRNEQFF. CDR3 bases: TGTGCCAGCAGCCGCAATGAGCAGTTCTTC.